This T cell receptor (beta chain) stems from a study of T cell changes during pregnancy in multiple sclerosis. Clones were read by immunoSEQ multiplex PCR, and TCRdb kept only the in-frame ones, dropping some. The table shows approximately 93,000 clones, with approximately 90% occurring only once. Per the germline V gene, CDR1 is SGHVS and CDR2 is FQNEAQ. V lost 5 bases to trimming and J lost 10 bases, with 26 bases between them. The CDR3 is made up of 16 amino acids. V gene TRBV7-8 combines with J gene TRBJ2-5, with D perhaps matching TRBD1 (7 bases). Sequenced here: peripheral blood, sampled before pregnancy. The TCR sequence derives from a female donor with multiple sclerosis, enrolled in a pregnancy study. In DNA, the CDR3 is TGTGCCAGCAGCCCCCGTGGGGGGACAGCGCGGTTGGGCCAGTACTTC. The encoded protein is CASSPRGGTARLGQYF. Using reference TRBV7-8 and TRBJ2-5 for the parts outside the CDR3, the full variable domain is GAGVSQSPRYKVAKRGQDVALRCDPISGHVSLFWYQQALGQGPEFLTYFQNEAQLDKSGLPSDRFFAERPEGSVSTLKIQRTQQEDSAVYLCASSPRGGTARLGQYFGPGTRLLVL.